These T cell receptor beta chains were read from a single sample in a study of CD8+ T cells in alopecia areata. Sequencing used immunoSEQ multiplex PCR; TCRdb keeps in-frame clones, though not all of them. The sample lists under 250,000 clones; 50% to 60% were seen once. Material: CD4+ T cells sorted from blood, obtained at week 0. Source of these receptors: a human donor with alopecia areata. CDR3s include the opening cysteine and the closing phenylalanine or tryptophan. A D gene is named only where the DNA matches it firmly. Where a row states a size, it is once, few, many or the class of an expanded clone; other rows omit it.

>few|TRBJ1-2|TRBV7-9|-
TGTGCCAGCAGCTTAGTAAGGGCAGTCGAAGATGGCTACACCTTC
CASSLVRAVEDGYTF
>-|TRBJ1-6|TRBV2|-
TGTGCCAGCCGTTGGACAGCCAATTCACCCCTCCACTTT
CASRWTANSPLHF
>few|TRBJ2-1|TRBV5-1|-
TGCGCCAGCGACCTAGGGGTCGATGGCTACTACAATGAGCAGTTCTTC
CASDLGVDGYYNEQFF
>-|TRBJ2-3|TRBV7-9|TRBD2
TGTGCCAGCAGCCTAAGGTCTAGCGGGATTTTCTCAGATACGCAGTATTTT
CASSLRSSGIFSDTQYF
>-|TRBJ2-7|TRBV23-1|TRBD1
TGCGCCAGCAGTCAATCGACAGGGGGATCTTACTCCTACGAGCAGTACTTC
CASSQSTGGSYSYEQYF
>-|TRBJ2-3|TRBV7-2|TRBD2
TGTGCCAGCAGCTCTGGGACTAGCGGGAGCCCAGATACGCAGTATTTT
CASSSGTSGSPDTQYF
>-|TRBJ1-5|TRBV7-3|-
TGTGCCAGGGGAAGGAGGGGGAGCAATCAGCCCCAGCATTTT
CARGRRGSNQPQHF
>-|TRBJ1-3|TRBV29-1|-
TGCAGCGCCAGGACAAGCGGAAACACCATATATTTT
CSARTSGNTIYF
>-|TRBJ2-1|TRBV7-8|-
TGTGCCAGCAGCTTACTTCGAGCAATATCCTACAATGAGCAGTTCTTC
CASSLLRAISYNEQFF
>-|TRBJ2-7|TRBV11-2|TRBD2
TGTGCCAGCAGCCCGATGGGGGGGGTCCGCGAGCAGTACTTC
CASSPMGGVREQYF
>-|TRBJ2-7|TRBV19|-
TGTGCCAGTAGTGCCCAGAACCGGGCCGCGCAGTACTTC
CASSAQNRAAQYF
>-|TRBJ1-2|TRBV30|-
TGTGCCTGGAGACAACAAGGGGGTGACTATGGCTACACCTTC
CAWRQQGGDYGYTF
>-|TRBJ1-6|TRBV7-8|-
TGTGCCAGCAGCTCCCCCAGACAGTTTAATTCACCCCTCCACTTT
CASSSPRQFNSPLHF
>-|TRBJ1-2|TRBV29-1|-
TGCAGCGTTGGGGGTCACGGCGGCTACACCTTC
CSVGGHGGYTF
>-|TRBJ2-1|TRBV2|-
TGTGCCGCTCTAGACCTATTGTCCGCCCACAATGAGCAGTTCTTC
CAALDLLSAHNEQFF
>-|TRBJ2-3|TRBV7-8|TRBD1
TGTGCCAGCAGCTACGGACAGGCCGATACGCAGTATTTT
CASSYGQADTQYF
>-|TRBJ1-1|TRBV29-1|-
TGCAGCGTAATGATGCTCCGGGACGACACTGAAGCTTTCTTT
CSVMMLRDDTEAFF
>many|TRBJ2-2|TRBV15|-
TGTGCCACCGTGGACCGACTATCCCCCGGGGAGCTGTTTTTT
CATVDRLSPGELFF
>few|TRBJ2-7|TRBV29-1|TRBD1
TGCAGCGCTGCCGGGGACGGGGACAGGGGACAGTACTTC
CSAAGDGDRGQYF
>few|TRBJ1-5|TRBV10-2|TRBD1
TGCGCCAGCTCTGCTATCGGACAGGGAAGCAATCAGCCCCAGCATTTT
CASSAIGQGSNQPQHF
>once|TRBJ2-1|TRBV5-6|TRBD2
TGTGCCAGCAGCTTGGAAATGACTAGCGTATACAATGAGCAGTTCTTC
CASSLEMTSVYNEQFF
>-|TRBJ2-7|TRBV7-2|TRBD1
TGTGCCAGCAGCCCTCCGGGACAGGGCTACGAGCAGTACTTC
CASSPPGQGYEQYF
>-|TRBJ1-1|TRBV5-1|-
TGCGCCAGCAGCCCACAGGAGGACACTGAAGCTTTCTTT
CASSPQEDTEAFF
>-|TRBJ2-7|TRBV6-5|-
TGTGCCAGCAGTTTCACACCCTCGTACAACTACGAGCAGTACTTC
CASSFTPSYNYEQYF
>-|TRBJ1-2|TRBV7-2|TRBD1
TGTGCCAGCAGCTTGGGACAGGTTAACTATGGCTACACCTTC
CASSLGQVNYGYTF
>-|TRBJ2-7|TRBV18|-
TGTGCCAGCTCACTTGGCCCCCAGGAGCAGTACTTC
CASSLGPQEQYF
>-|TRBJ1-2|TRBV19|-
TGTGCCAGTAGCCCTTCGACAGGATTACTTTATGGCTACACCTTC
CASSPSTGLLYGYTF
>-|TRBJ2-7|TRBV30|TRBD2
TGTGCCTGGAGCGAAGGCGGTTGGCGGGAGCTTCCCTACGAGCAGTACTTC
CAWSEGGWRELPYEQYF
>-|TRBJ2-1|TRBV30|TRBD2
TGTGCCTGGAGTGTACTAGCGGAGCAGTTCTTC
CAWSVLAEQFF